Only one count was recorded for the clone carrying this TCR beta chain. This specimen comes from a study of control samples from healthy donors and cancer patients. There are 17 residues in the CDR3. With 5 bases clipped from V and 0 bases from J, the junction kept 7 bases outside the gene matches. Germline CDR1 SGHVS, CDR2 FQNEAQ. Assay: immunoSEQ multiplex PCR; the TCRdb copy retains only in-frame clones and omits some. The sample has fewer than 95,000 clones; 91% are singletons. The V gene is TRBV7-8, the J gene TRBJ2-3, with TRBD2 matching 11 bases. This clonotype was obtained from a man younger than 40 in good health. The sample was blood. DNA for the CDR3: TGTGCCAGCAGCGCCCTAGCGGGGGGATCTAGCACAGATACGCAGTATTTT. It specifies CASSALAGGSSTDTQYF.